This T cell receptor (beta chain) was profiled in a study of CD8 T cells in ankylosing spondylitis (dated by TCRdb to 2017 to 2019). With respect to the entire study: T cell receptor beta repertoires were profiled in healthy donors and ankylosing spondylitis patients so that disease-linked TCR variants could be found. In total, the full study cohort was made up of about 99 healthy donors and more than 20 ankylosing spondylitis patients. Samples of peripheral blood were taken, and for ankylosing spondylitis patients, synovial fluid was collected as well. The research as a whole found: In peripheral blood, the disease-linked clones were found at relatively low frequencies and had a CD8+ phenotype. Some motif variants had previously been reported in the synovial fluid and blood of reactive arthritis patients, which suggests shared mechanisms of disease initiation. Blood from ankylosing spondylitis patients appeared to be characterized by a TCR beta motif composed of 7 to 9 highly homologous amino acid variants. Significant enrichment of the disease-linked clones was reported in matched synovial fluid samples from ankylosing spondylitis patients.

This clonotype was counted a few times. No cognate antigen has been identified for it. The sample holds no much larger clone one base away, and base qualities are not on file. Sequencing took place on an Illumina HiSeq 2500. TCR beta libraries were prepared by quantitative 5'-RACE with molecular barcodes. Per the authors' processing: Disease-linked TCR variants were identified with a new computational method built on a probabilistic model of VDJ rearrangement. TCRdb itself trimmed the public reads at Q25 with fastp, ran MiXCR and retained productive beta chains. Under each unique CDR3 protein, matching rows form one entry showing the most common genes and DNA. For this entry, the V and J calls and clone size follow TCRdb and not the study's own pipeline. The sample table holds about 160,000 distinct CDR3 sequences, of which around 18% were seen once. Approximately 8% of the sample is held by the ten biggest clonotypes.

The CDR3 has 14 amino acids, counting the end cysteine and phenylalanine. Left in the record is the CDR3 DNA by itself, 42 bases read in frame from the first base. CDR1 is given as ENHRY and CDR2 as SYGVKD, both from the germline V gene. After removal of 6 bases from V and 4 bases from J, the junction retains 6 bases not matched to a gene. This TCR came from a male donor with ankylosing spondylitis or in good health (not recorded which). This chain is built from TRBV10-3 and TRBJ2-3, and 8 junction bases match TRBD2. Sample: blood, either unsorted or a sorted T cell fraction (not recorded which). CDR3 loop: CAIRQREISDTQYF. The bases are TGTGCCATCAGGCAGCGGGAGATCTCAGATACGCAGTATTTT.